These 31 T cell receptor beta chains originate from one sample sequenced in a study of shared clonotypes between healthy human individuals. TCRdb's copy holds only in-frame clones and misses some; the assay was immunoSEQ multiplex PCR. The sample has roughly 2,500,000 clones; 93% are singletons. The sample comprised naive CD4+ T cells from PBMCs. Noted subset: CD45RA+ positively selected. The receptors were sampled from a man aged 18 to 30 in good health. Some clones in this sample may be carry-over from other donors' samples.

V gene TRBV28 combines with J gene TRBJ2-2; the match to TRBD2 covers 7 bases. Losses at the gene ends were 5 bases for V and 2 bases for J; bases not matched to a gene: 5. CDR1 MDHEN and CDR2 SYDVKM come from the germline V gene. This CDR3 has 15 residues. CDR3 nucleotides: TGTGCCAGCAGTCCGCCGACTAGCAACACCGGGGAGCTGTTTTTT. As protein: CASSPPTSNTGELFF.

In DNA, the CDR3 is TGTGCCAGCAGTTTAGGAGCGACAGCAGCTAACTATGGCTACACCTTC. This translates into CASSLGATAANYGYTF. V is TRBV28 and J is TRBJ1-2; maybe TRBD1 (5 bases). V gave up 2 bases and J gave up 0 bases, with 13 bases separating them. The CDR3 totals 16 residues. Germline lookup yields CDR1 MDHEN and CDR2 SYDVKM.

The chain links TRBV27 to TRBJ2-3, with D unresolved. The germline V and J ends were trimmed by 3 bases and 2 bases, with 9 bases remaining between them. CDR3 size: 14 residues. CDR1 and CDR2 from the germline V gene are MNHEY and SMNVEV (reference sequence). The CDR3 is CASSLQISTDTQYF. The CDR3 DNA reads TGTGCCAGCAGTTTGCAGATCTCCACAGATACGCAGTATTTT.

The rearrangement joins TRBV6-1 to TRBJ2-7, with TRBD2 matching 7 bases. The CDR3 consists of 16 residues. V shed 1 base, J shed 0 bases, and the junction held 6 bases outside the gene matches. Looked up from germline, CDR1 is MNHNS and CDR2 is SASEGT. Here the CDR3 DNA reads TGTGCCAGCAGTGAAGGGCTAGCGGCAAACTCCTACGAGCAGTACTTC. Encoded protein: CASSEGLAANSYEQYF.

On this clone itself: This CDR3 is also generated by other DNA sequences in the sample. This chain joins TRBV7-9 and TRBJ2-7, with 7 bases fitting TRBD1. This CDR3 is 14 amino acids long. Germline CDR1 reads SEHNR; CDR2 reads FQNEAQ (reference sequence). Trimming at V came to 4 bases and at J to 2 bases, leaving 5 bases not matched to a gene. This chain's CDR3 is CASSSGTETYEQYF. The CDR3, as DNA: TGTGCCAGCAGCTCCGGGACAGAGACCTACGAGCAGTACTTC.

The V gene is TRBV11-1, the J gene TRBJ2-7; D gene ambiguous. Trimming took off 2 bases at V and 2 bases at J, with 19 bases between the two ends. CDR3 size: 17 residues. Germline CDR1 SGHAT, CDR2 FQDESV (reference sequence). Here the CDR3 DNA reads TGTGCCAGCAGCTTATTGGCGGCCGCCGCTAGTCCCTACGAGCAGTACTTC. It is translated as CASSLLAAAASPYEQYF.

The V gene is TRBV29-1, the J gene TRBJ1-1; D unclear. Between the trimmed V and J ends, which lost 4 bases and 1 base, there was a span of 16 bases. This CDR3 contains 15 residues. Germline V gives CDR1 SQVTM, CDR2 ANQGSEA. The CDR3 nucleotides read TGCAGCGTTGCTTTACATCAGAATCCGAACACTGAAGCTTTCTTT. Amino acid sequence: CSVALHQNPNTEAFF.

V is TRBV28 and J is TRBJ2-4, with 7 bases lining up with TRBD1. Looked up from germline, CDR1 is MDHEN and CDR2 is SYDVKM. The ends lost 4 bases at V and 2 bases at J; junction bases unmatched: 8. The CDR3 has 16 residues. The CDR3: CASSSPRQGTKNIQYF. The CDR3 DNA reads TGTGCCAGCAGTTCCCCACGACAGGGAACCAAAAACATTCAGTACTTC. Supplemented by reference TRBV28 and TRBJ2-4, the full variable domain reads DVKVTQSSRYLVKRTGEKVFLECVQDMDHENMFWYRQDPGLGLRLIYFSYDVKMKEKGDIPEGYSVSREKKERFSLILESASTNQTSMYLCASSSPRQGTKNIQYFGAGTRLSVL.

V and J are TRBV19 and TRBJ1-4; TRBD1 might be the D (6 bases). This CDR3 has 14 residues. Germline V lookup: CDR1 LNHDA, CDR2 SQIVND (reference sequence). Trimming cost V 2 bases and J 8 bases, with 12 bases left between them. CDR3 sequence reads: CASSITGTMEKLFF. DNA of the CDR3: TGTGCCAGTAGTATAACCGGGACAATGGAAAAACTGTTTTTT.

This chain joins TRBV5-1 and TRBJ2-5; TRBD1 agrees at 8 bases. Germline CDR1 reads SGHRS; CDR2 reads YFSETQ. The CDR3 contains 14 residues. With 4 bases clipped from V and 3 bases from J, the junction kept 5 bases outside the gene matches. The CDR3 spells CASSGTGTKETQYF. The CDR3 region has the DNA TGCGCCAGCAGCGGGACAGGCACCAAAGAGACCCAGTACTTC.

Notes on this clone: Other DNA sequences in the same sample also yield this CDR3. This sequence joins TRBV6-5 and TRBJ2-6, with no clear D. Germline V gene lookup returns CDR1 MNHEY and CDR2 SVGAGI. The CDR3 consists of 14 residues. Trimming took off 2 bases at V and 0 bases at J, with 2 bases between the two ends. The CDR3: CASSYSSGANVLTF. The CDR3, as DNA: TGTGCCAGCAGTTACAGCTCTGGGGCCAACGTCCTGACTTTC.

The V and J genes are TRBV28 and TRBJ2-5; possible D gene TRBD2, 5 bases. The CDR3 has 12 residues. Germline V gene data show CDR1 as MDHEN and CDR2 as SYDVKM. V was trimmed by 4 bases and J by 5 bases, leaving 8 bases between them. CDR3 nucleotide sequence: TGTGCCAGCAGTTCTAGGAGGGAGACCCAGTACTTC. Amino acids: CASSSRRETQYF.

This clone was seen more than once but under ten times. Other DNA sequences in the same sample also yield this CDR3. This chain connects TRBV30 to TRBJ1-1, with TRBD1 as a possible D gene (6 bases). Trimming left V 0 bases short and J 1 base short, with 15 bases between. Germline CDR1 reads GTSNPN; CDR2 reads SVGIG (reference sequence). CDR3 length: 16 residues. The CDR3 DNA sequence: TGTGCCTGGAGTGTACTCCGGGGGCGTACGAACACTGAAGCTTTCTTT. Encoded protein: CAWSVLRGRTNTEAFF. Looking up the rest from reference TRBV30 and TRBJ1-1 gives the full variable domain: SQTIHQWPATLVQPVGSPLSLECTVEGTSNPNLYWYRQAAGRGLQLLFYSVGIGQISSEVPQNLSASRPQDRQFILSSKKLLLSDSGFYLCAWSVLRGRTNTEAFFGQGTRLTVV.

V gene TRBV7-2 combines with J gene TRBJ2-4; tentatively, D is TRBD2 (5 bases). Per the germline V gene, CDR1 is SGHTA and CDR2 is FQGNSA. The CDR3 totals 16 residues. V lost 3 bases and J lost 0, with 12 bases in between. The CDR3 region has the DNA TGTGCCAGCAGCTTGGGCGGGTTGTTAGCCAAAAACATTCAGTACTTC. This codes for CASSLGGLLAKNIQYF.

The V and J genes are TRBV15 and TRBJ2-1; D is uncertain. Trimming took off 0 bases at V and 4 bases at J, with 7 bases between the two ends. CDR1 and CDR2 (germline): LNHNV, YYDKDF (reference sequence). CDR3 size: 14 residues. The CDR3 sequence: CATSRDPAYNEQFF. CDR3 in DNA: TGTGCCACCAGCAGAGATCCAGCTTACAATGAGCAGTTCTTC.

This clone was found once. This sequence joins TRBV28 and TRBJ1-1, with TRBD1 matching 12 bases. The ends lost 1 base at V and 2 bases at J; junction bases unmatched: 5. The CDR3 is made up of 17 amino acids. Germline V gene sequence: CDR1 MDHEN, CDR2 SYDVKM. CDR3 sequence (DNA): TGTGCCAGCAGTTTATTTATGGGACAGGGGGCTAACACTGAAGCTTTCTTT. This encodes CASSLFMGQGANTEAFF. The entire variable domain, with the rest obtained from reference TRBV28 and TRBJ1-1, is as follows: DVKVTQSSRYLVKRTGEKVFLECVQDMDHENMFWYRQDPGLGLRLIYFSYDVKMKEKGDIPEGYSVSREKKERFSLILESASTNQTSMYLCASSLFMGQGANTEAFFGQGTRLTVV.

The V gene is TRBV25-1, the J gene TRBJ2-1; D could derive from TRBD1 or TRBD2 (5 bases each). The V end was cut by 4 bases, the J end by 7 bases, with 17 bases between. Germline V lookup: CDR1 MGHDK, CDR2 SYGVNS. There are 15 residues in the CDR3. CDR3 residues: CASSGNGDGRNEQFF. CDR3 bases: TGTGCCAGCAGTGGGAACGGGGACGGGCGGAATGAGCAGTTCTTC.

The chain carries TRBV10-3 and TRBJ1-1; weak D call: TRBD1 (5 bases). The CDR3 has 13 amino acids. Germline CDR1 is ENHRY and CDR2 is SYGVKD. Deletions cut 3 bases from V and 11 bases from J, with 16 bases between. CDR3 coding DNA: TGTGCCATCAGTGAAGGCAAGGGGAGGGAGGCTTTCTTT. As protein: CAISEGKGREAFF.

The J gene is TRBJ2-7, the V gene TRBV6-4; 7 nucleotides align to TRBD1. The CDR3 covers 17 residues. Germline CDR1 reads MRHNA; CDR2 reads SNTAGT. V dropped 2 bases and J dropped 2; count of bases not matched to a gene: 12. The CDR3 DNA sequence: TGTGCCAGCAGTGACCGCAAGGACAGGCCATATACCTACGAGCAGTACTTC. Residues: CASSDRKDRPYTYEQYF.

The chain recombines TRBV10-3 with TRBJ2-3, with D unresolved. The CDR3 has 17 amino acids. The V gene's germline CDR1 is ENHRY and CDR2 SYGVKD. V was trimmed by 3 bases and J by 0 bases, leaving 16 bases between them. The CDR3 DNA reads as TGTGCCATCAGTGAATACGAAACAGAACCTAGCACAGATACGCAGTATTTT. Its translation is CAISEYETEPSTDTQYF.

This chain joins TRBV5-6 and TRBJ1-2; D gene uncertain. V lost 4 bases and J lost 7, with 8 bases in between. This CDR3 spans 11 amino acids. Germline V gives CDR1 SGHDT, CDR2 YYEEEE. For the CDR3, the DNA is TGTGCCAGCAGCGTCACGGGTGGCTACACCTTC. This encodes CASSVTGGYTF.

About this clone itself: Other nucleotide sequences from this sample produce the same CDR3. The rearrangement uses TRBV9 and TRBJ2-5; no reliable D call. Looked up from germline, CDR1 is SGDLS and CDR2 is YYNGEE. The CDR3 loop spans 13 amino acids. Trimming removed 3 bases from V and 5 bases from J, with 11 bases in between. The CDR3 is CASSGDLGETQYF. The CDR3 coding sequence is TGTGCCAGCAGCGGAGACTTAGGGGAGACCCAGTACTTC.

The chain joins TRBV30 to TRBJ2-2; D not certain. CDR3 size: 14 residues. The V gene lost 4 bases and the J gene lost 1 base, with 10 bases spanning the gap. The germline V gene encodes CDR1 GTSNPN and CDR2 SVGIG (reference sequence). CDR3 amino acids: CAWKRAVNTGELFF. CDR3 bases: TGTGCCTGGAAAAGGGCTGTGAACACCGGGGAGCTGTTTTTT.

The chain carries TRBV28 and TRBJ2-2, with TRBD1 matching 7 bases. With V trimmed by 6 bases and J by 6 bases, 1 base remained unmatched. The CDR3 runs to 12 residues. Germline lookup yields CDR1 MDHEN and CDR2 SYDVKM. CDR3 DNA: TGTGCCAGCAGGCAGGGGGCCGGGGAGCTGTTTTTT. Its translation: CASRQGAGELFF. Full variable domain (rest looked up from reference TRBV28 and TRBJ2-2): DVKVTQSSRYLVKRTGEKVFLECVQDMDHENMFWYRQDPGLGLRLIYFSYDVKMKEKGDIPEGYSVSREKKERFSLILESASTNQTSMYLCASRQGAGELFFGEGSRLTVL.

This clone was counted a single time. This chain uses TRBV5-4 with TRBJ1-2, with D perhaps TRBD1 (5 bases). Germline V CDR1 and CDR2: SGHNT, YYREEE (reference sequence). V was shortened by 10 bases and J by 4 bases, with 20 bases between the two germline ends. This CDR3 spans 14 amino acids. The CDR3 DNA sequence: TGTGCCTGGCTAGGGCGACAGCCCTTCTATGGCTACACCTTC. Amino acid sequence: CAWLGRQPFYGYTF.

V is TRBV5-5 and J is TRBJ1-4; unclear D gene. The CDR3 spans 14 residues. CDR1 SGHKS and CDR2 YYEKEE come from the germline V gene (reference sequence). The V end was cut by 5 bases, the J end by 8 bases, with 16 bases between. CDR3 sequence: CASSRKDHGEKLFF. The DNA for the CDR3 is TGTGCCAGCAGTAGGAAGGACCACGGGGAAAAACTGTTTTTT. The whole variable domain, filled in from reference TRBV5-5 and TRBJ1-4, reads DAGVTQSPTHLIKTRGQQVTLRCSPISGHKSVSWYQQVLGQGPQFIFQYYEKEERGRGNFPDRFSARQFPNYSSELNVNALLLGDSALYLCASSRKDHGEKLFFGSGTQLSVL.

The rearrangement joins TRBV18 to TRBJ2-7, with D maybe TRBD2 (6 bases). With 6 bases removed from V and 3 bases from J, the gap between germline ends came to 18 bases. CDR1 is KGHSH and CDR2 is LQKENI in the germline V gene. The CDR3 spans 15 residues. The CDR3 DNA sequence: TGTGCCAGCTCCCCGTCCAAGGGAGGAATCTACGAGCAGTACTTC. Its translation is CASSPSKGGIYEQYF.

V is TRBV11-2 and J is TRBJ1-1; D is uncertain. The germline CDR1 and CDR2 sequences are SGHAT and FQNNGV. V dropped 2 bases and J dropped 7 bases, with 20 bases sitting between them. The CDR3 runs to 16 residues. The CDR3 bases are TGTGCCAGCAGCTTATTTTCCCTCTTATCTGTAAGTGAAGCTTTCTTT. Translation: CASSLFSLLSVSEAFF.

The V and J genes are TRBV25-1 and TRBJ1-1, with D possibly TRBD1 on 5 matching bases. V dropped 6 bases and J dropped 4 bases, with 9 bases sitting between them. The V gene's germline CDR1 is MGHDK and CDR2 SYGVNS. This CDR3 spans 12 amino acids. CDR3 in DNA: TGTGCCAGCAGCGGGGACCTCACTGAAGCTTTCTTT. Its translation: CASSGDLTEAFF.

The chain is built from TRBV7-3 and TRBJ2-5; 11 nucleotides align to TRBD2. The germline CDR1 and CDR2 sequences are SGHTA and FQGTGA. Trimming cost V 4 bases and J 2 bases; bases outside gene matches: 3. CDR3 length equals 15 residues. The DNA of the CDR3 is TGTGCCAGCAGCTGGACTAGCGGGTTACAAGAGACCCAGTACTTC. Its translation is CASSWTSGLQETQYF.

Here the CDR3 DNA reads TGTGCCAGCAGCTTAACTAGCCAGGCTGAGTACTTC. It translates to CASSLTSQAEYF. The rearrangement joins TRBV7-9 to TRBJ2-5; tentatively, D is TRBD2 (6 bases). Trimming shortened V by 2 bases and J by 12 bases, and 13 bases separated the two germline ends. Germline assignment: CDR1 SEHNR and CDR2 FQNEAQ (reference sequence). There are 12 residues in the CDR3.